The sequence of this T cell receptor (beta chain) was determined in a study of T cells in tuberculosis. The overall study: Sequenced TCRs come from CD1B-GMM tetramer-binding T cells.

V shed 0 bases and J shed 5 bases, with 17 bases lying between them. The CDR3 totals 16 residues. Germline assignment: CDR1 SGDLS and CDR2 YYNGEE. This clone has only one observation. Assay: immunoSEQ multiplex PCR; the TCRdb copy retains only in-frame clones and omits some. The repertoire holds about 22,000 clones, with around 97% as singletons. This clonotype was sampled from a donor aged 10 to 29 with latent tuberculosis or without tuberculosis infection. The chain has TRBV9 and TRBJ1-1; D unresolved. Sequenced: PBMCs. The CDR3: CASSVAPGIRKTEAFF. The CDR3 nucleotides are TGTGCCAGCAGCGTAGCCCCGGGAATACGGAAGACTGAAGCTTTCTTT.